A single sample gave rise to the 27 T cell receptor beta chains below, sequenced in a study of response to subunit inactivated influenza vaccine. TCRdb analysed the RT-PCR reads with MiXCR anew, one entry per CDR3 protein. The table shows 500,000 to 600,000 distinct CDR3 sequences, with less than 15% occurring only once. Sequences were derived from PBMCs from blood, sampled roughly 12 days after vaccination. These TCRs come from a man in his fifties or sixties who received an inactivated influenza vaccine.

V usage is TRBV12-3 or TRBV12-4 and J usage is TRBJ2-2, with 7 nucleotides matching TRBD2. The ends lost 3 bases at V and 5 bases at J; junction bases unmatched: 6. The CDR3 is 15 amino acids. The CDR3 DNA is TGTGCCAGCAGTTTCAGTGGCGGGAGAACCGGGGAGCTGTTTTTT. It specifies CASSFSGGRTGELFF.

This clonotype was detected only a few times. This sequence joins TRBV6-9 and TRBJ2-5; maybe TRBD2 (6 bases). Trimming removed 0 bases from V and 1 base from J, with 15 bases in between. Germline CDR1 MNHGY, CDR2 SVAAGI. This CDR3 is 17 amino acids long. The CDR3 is CASSYSMRDGLQETQYF. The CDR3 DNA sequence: TGTGCCAGCAGTTATTCGATGCGGGACGGACTCCAAGAGACCCAGTACTTC.

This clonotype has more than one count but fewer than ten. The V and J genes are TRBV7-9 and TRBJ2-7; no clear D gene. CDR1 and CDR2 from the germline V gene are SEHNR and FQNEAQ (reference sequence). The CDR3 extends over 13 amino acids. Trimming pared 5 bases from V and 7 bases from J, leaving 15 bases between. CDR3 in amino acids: CASSPSTSEEQYF. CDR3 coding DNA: TGTGCCAGCAGCCCGTCTACCTCGGAAGAGCAGTACTTC.

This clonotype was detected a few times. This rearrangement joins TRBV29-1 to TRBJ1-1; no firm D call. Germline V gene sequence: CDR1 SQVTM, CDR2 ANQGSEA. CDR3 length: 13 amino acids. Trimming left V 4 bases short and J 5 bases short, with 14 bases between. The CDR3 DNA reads TGCAGCGTTGCACCCCCGGGAGGGACTGAAGCTTTCTTT. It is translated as CSVAPPGGTEAFF. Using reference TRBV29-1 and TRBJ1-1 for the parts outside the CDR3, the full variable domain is SAVISQKPSRDICQRGTSLTIQCQVDSQVTMMFWYRQQPGQSLTLIATANQGSEATYESGFVIDKFPISRPNLTFSTLTVSNMSPEDSSIYLCSVAPPGGTEAFFGQGTRLTVV.

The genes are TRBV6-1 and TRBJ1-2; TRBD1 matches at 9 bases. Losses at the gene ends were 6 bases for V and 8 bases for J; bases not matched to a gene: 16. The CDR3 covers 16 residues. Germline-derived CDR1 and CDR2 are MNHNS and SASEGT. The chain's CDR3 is CASSNDRGAMVGGYTF. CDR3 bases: TGTGCCAGCAGCAACGACAGGGGGGCGATGGTTGGCGGCTACACCTTC.

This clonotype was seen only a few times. The CDR3 DNA sequence: TGTGCCAGCAGCATAGTAGGATCTCTGAACACTGAAGCTTTCTTT. Translating it yields CASSIVGSLNTEAFF. This chain uses TRBV7-9 with TRBJ1-1; D uncertain. The V gene's germline CDR1 is SEHNR and CDR2 FQNEAQ (reference sequence). Trimming removed 5 bases from V and 0 bases from J, with 13 bases in between. The CDR3 is made up of 15 amino acids.

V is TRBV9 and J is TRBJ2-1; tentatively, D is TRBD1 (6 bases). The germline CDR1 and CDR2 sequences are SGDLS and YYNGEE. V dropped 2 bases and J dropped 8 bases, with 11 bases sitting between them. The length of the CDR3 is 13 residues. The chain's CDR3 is CASSVGTRDEQFF. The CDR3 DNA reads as TGTGCCAGCAGCGTGGGGACAAGGGATGAGCAGTTCTTC.

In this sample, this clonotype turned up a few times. The CDR3 is CASSTRPGRVEQFF. DNA of the CDR3: TGTGCCAGTAGTACCCGACCGGGGAGGGTTGAGCAGTTCTTC. The chain joins TRBV19 to TRBJ2-1, with 7 bases lining up with TRBD2. V dropped 4 bases and J dropped 9; count of bases not matched to a gene: 9. The CDR3 is made up of 14 amino acids. Germline loops: CDR1 LNHDA, CDR2 SQIVND (reference sequence).

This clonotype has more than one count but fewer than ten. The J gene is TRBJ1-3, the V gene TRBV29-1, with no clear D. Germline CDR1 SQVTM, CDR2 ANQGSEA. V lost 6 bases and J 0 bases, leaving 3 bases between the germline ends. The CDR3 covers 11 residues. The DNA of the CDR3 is TGCAGCGTGAGCTCTGGAAACACCATATATTTT. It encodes CSVSSGNTIYF.

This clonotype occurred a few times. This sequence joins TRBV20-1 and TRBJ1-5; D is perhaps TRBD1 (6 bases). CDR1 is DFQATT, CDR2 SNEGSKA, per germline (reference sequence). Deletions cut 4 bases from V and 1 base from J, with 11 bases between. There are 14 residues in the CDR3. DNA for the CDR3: TGCAGTGCTAACAGACAGGAAAGCAATCAGCCCCAGCATTTT. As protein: CSANRQESNQPQHF.

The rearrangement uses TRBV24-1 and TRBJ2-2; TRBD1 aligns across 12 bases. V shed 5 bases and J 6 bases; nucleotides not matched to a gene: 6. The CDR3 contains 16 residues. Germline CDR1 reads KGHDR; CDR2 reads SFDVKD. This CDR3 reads CATSGRGQGASGELFF. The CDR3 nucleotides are TGTGCCACCAGTGGGAGGGGACAGGGGGCCTCCGGGGAGCTGTTTTTT.

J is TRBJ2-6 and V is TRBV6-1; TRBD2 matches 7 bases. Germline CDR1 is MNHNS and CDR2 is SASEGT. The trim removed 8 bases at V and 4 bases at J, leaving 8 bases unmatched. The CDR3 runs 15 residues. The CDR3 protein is CASAREGYGANVLTF. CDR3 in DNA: TGTGCCAGCGCAAGGGAGGGGTACGGGGCCAACGTCCTGACTTTC.

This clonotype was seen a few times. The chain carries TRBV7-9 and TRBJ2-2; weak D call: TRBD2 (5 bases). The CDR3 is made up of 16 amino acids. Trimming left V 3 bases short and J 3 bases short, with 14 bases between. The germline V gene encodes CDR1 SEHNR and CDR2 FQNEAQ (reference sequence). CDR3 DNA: TGTGCCAGCAGCTTTATCAGGCTGAGGGACACCGGGGAGCTGTTTTTT. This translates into CASSFIRLRDTGELFF.

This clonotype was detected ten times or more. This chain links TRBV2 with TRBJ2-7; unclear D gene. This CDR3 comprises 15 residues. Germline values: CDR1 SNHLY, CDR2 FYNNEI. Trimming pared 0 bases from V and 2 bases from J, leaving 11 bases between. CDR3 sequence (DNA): TGTGCCAGCAGTGAAGCTGCCCTGCTGACCTACGAGCAGTACTTC. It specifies CASSEAALLTYEQYF.

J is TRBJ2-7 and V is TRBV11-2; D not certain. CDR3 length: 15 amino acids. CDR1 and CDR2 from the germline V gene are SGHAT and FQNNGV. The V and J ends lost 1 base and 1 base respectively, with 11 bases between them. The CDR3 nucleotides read TGTGCCAGCAGCTTAGTGGAGCGTGGGTCCTACGAGCAGTACTTC. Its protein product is CASSLVERGSYEQYF.

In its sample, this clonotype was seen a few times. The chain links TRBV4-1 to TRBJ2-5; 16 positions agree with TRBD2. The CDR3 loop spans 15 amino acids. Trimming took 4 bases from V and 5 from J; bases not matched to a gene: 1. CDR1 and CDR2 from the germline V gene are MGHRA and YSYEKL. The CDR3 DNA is TGCGCCAGCAGCCGGGGACTAGCGGGAGGGGAGACCCAGTACTTC. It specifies CASSRGLAGGETQYF.

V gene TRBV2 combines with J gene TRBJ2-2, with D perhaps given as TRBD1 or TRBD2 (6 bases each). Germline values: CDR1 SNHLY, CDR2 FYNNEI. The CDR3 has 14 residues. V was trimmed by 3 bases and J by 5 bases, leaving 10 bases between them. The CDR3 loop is CASSDLGGTGELFF. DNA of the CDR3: TGTGCCAGCAGTGATTTAGGGGGGACCGGGGAGCTGTTTTTT.

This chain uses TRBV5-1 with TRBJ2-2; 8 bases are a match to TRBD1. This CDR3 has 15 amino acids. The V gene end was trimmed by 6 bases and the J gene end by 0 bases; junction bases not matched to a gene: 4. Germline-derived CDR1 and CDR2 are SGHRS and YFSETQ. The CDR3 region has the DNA TGCGCCAGCAAACTACAGGGGGCGAACACCGGGGAGCTGTTTTTT. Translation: CASKLQGANTGELFF.

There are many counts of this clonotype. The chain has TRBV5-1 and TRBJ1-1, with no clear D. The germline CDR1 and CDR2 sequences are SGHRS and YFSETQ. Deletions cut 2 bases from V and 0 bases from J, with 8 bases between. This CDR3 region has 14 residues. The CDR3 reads CASSLVELNTEAFF. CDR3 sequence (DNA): TGCGCCAGCAGCTTAGTGGAATTGAACACTGAAGCTTTCTTT.

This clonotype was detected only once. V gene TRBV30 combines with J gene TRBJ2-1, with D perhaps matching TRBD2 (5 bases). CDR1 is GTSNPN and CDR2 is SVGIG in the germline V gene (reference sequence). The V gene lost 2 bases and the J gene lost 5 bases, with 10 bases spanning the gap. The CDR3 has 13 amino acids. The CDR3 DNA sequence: TGTGCCTGGAGTCTAGCTCAAAACAATGAGCAGTTCTTC. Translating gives CAWSLAQNNEQFF.

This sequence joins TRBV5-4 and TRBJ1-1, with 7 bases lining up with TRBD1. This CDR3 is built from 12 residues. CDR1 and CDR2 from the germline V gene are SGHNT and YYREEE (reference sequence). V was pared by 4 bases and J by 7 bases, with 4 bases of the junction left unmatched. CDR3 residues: CASSVRDSEAFF. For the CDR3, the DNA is TGTGCCAGCAGCGTCCGGGACAGTGAAGCTTTCTTT.

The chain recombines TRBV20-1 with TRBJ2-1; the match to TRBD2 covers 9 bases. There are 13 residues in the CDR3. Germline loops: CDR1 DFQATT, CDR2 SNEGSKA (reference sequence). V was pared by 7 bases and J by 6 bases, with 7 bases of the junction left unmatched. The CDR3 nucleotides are TGCAGTGTTAGCGGGAGAGTTCCCAATGAGCAGTTCTTC. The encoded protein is CSVSGRVPNEQFF.

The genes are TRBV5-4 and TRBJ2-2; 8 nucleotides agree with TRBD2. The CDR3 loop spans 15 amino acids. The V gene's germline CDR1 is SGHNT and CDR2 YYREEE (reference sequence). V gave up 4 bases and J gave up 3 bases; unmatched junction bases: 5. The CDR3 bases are TGTGCCAGCAGCAACCGGGGGGGGTACACCGGGGAGCTGTTTTTT. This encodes CASSNRGGYTGELFF.

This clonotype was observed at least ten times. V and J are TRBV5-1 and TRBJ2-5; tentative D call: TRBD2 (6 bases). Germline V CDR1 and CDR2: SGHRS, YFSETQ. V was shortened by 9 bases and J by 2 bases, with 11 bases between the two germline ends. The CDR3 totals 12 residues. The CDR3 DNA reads TGCGCCACCCGGGACTCTCAAGAGACCCAGTACTTC. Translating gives CATRDSQETQYF.

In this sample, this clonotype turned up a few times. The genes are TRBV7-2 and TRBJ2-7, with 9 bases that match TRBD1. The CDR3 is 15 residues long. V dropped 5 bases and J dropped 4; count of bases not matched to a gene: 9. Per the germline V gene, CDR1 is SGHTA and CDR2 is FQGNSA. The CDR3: CASSLMGTGSYEQYF. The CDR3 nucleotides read TGTGCCAGCAGCCTAATGGGGACAGGGTCATACGAGCAGTACTTC.

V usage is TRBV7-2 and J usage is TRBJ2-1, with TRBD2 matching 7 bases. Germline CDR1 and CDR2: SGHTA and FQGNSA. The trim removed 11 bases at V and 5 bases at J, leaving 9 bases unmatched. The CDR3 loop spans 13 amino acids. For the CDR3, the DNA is TGTGCCGCCGGGGGGACTCCCAACAATGAGCAGTTCTTC. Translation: CAAGGTPNNEQFF.

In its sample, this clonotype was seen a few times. The CDR3 protein is CSAPSSSASTGYTF. In DNA, the CDR3 is TGCAGTGCCCCTTCTTCCTCTGCCTCGACCGGCTACACCTTC. The V and J genes are TRBV20-1 and TRBJ1-2; D is unresolved. CDR3 length: 14 amino acids. CDR1 is DFQATT, CDR2 SNEGSKA, per germline (reference sequence). Trimming pared 6 bases from V and 8 bases from J, leaving 22 bases between.